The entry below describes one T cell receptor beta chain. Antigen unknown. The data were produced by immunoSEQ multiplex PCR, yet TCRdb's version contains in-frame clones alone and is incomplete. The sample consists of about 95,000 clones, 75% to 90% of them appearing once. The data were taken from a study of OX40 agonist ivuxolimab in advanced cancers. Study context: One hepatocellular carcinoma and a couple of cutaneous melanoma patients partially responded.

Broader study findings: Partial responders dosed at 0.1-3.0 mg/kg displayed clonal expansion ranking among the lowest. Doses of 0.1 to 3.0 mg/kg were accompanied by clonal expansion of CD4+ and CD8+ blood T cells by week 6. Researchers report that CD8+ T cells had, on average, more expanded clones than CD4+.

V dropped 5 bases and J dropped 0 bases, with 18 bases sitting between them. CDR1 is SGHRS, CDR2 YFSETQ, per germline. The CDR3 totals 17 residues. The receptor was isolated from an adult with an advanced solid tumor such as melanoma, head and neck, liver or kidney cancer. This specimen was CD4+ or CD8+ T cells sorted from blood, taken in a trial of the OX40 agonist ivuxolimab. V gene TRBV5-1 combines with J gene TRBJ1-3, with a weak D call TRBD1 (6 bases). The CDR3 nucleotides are TGCGCCAGCAGTGGTCAAGTTTGGGGGGCCTCTGGAAACACCATATATTTT. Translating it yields CASSGQVWGASGNTIYF.